This TCR beta chain was identified in a study of regulatory T cells in long-lasting Graves disease. Time point specified: newly diagnosed GD, antithyroid drugs for less than 3 months. RNA isolated from PBMCs was used to make the TCR library. Only a few counts were recorded for this clonotype. TCR beta libraries were built with iRepertoire HTBI primers and Arm-PCR of CDR3 regions. In TCRdb, the multiplex PCR reads were re-called with MiXCR into one record per CDR3 protein. This table holds about 420,000 distinct CDR3 sequences, roughly 15% found once. Germline assignment: CDR1 WSHSY and CDR2 SAAADI. The CDR3 is 16 residues long. V was trimmed by 2 bases and J by 7 bases, leaving 17 bases between them. These same records also appear under a second study, on T cells in Graves' hyperthyroidism and ophthalmopathy. That paper notes: The primer set for the first-round RT-PCR of the TCR CDR3 was HTBI. Also found in blood were most expanded thyroid clonotypes above 0.001.

This sample comprised peripheral blood mononuclear cells (PBMCs), obtained at new diagnosis, from a patient treated with antithyroid drugs. The rearrangement uses TRBV10-2 and TRBJ2-2; perhaps TRBD1 as D (5 bases). The receptor was derived from a woman younger than 30 with Graves disease. The chain's CDR3 is CASSEPRVFGNGELFF. DNA of the CDR3: TGCGCCAGCAGTGAGCCCAGGGTATTTGGTAACGGGGAGCTGTTTTTT.